The TCR beta chain under discussion was sequenced for a study of T cell responses to AZD1222 COVID-19 vaccine. Study-level findings and limits: Variant regions that are unmutated are reportedly the target of nearly half of spike-specific TCRs. Two AZD1222 administrations were followed by greater Spike-specific TCR breadth and depth.

Pooled in the analysis were second doses at about 4 or about 12 weeks. Sequencing used immunoSEQ multiplex PCR; TCRdb keeps in-frame clones, though not all of them. This sample has roughly 120,000 clones, with about 87% found just once. Turning to this clone: No antigen is known for it.

V was pared by 3 bases and J by 6 bases, with 12 bases between. From germline, CDR1 is KGHDR and CDR2 SFDVKD. The CDR3 spans 14 residues. The receptor's source is an adult who received the AZD1222 COVID-19 vaccine. The chain is built from TRBV24-1 and TRBJ2-3; D is undetermined. The sequencing used peripheral blood, collected 28 days after the second AZD1222 dose. This CDR3 reads CATSDASPGDTQYF. Here the CDR3 DNA reads TGTGCCACCAGTGATGCCTCCCCCGGGGATACGCAGTATTTT.